What follows are 19 T cell receptor beta chains derived from one specimen sequenced in a study of beta chain features in type 1 diabetes. Study conclusions and caveats: Shortening that was moderate but significant affected the TCRB CDR3s of Type 1 diabetes patients in all four CD4+ subsets.

The whole isolated RNA underwent reverse transcription, so sequencing captured expressed TCRB transcripts. Produced via immunoSEQ multiplex PCR; TCRdb's table is partial and in-frame only. The data hold hundreds of thousands of clones, with roughly an eighth observed a single time. These receptors' antigens are unknown. Sequencing was performed on naive CD4+ T cells from blood. These receptors all stem from a man aged 18 to 29 with type 1 diabetes.

In this sample, this clone turned up a few times. CDR3 protein: CSVEATPSSYNEQFF. The CDR3 DNA follows: TGCAGCGTTGAAGCCACGCCGAGCTCCTACAATGAGCAGTTCTTC. The chain is built from TRBV29-1 and TRBJ2-1; no firm D call. This CDR3 is 15 amino acids long. V was shortened by 1 base and J by 0 bases, with 10 bases between the two germline ends. CDR1 is SQVTM, CDR2 ANQGSEA, per germline.

J is TRBJ2-1 and V is TRBV15; 7 nucleotides line up with TRBD1. Germline CDR1 reads LNHNV; CDR2 reads YYDKDF (reference sequence). This CDR3 has 18 amino acids. The ends lost 1 base at V and 0 bases at J; junction bases unmatched: 9. DNA for the CDR3: TGTGCCACCAGCAGAGTTGGGACCAGGACAGGCTCCTACAATGAGCAGTTCTTC. Its protein is CATSRVGTRTGSYNEQFF.

The CDR3 nucleotides read TGTGCCAGCAGTACTGCAGGGGGGAATGAGCAGTTCTTC. Translating it yields CASSTAGGNEQFF. The rearrangement links TRBV28 to TRBJ2-1; D might be TRBD1 (7 bases). In germline, CDR1 is MDHEN, CDR2 SYDVKM. This CDR3 is 13 amino acids long. Trimming took off 5 bases at V and 7 bases at J, with 12 bases between the two ends. The full variable domain, completed using reference TRBV28 and TRBJ2-1, is DVKVTQSSRYLVKRTGEKVFLECVQDMDHENMFWYRQDPGLGLRLIYFSYDVKMKEKGDIPEGYSVSREKKERFSLILESASTNQTSMYLCASSTAGGNEQFFGPGTRLTVL.

This clone has only a few counts. The rearrangement uses TRBV15 and TRBJ1-2; D gene uncertain. Germline lookup yields CDR1 LNHNV and CDR2 YYDKDF (reference sequence). The CDR3 is 13 amino acids. Trimming removed 0 bases at V and 7 bases at J, with 9 bases between. The CDR3 DNA is TGTGCCACCAGCAGAGATGGAGAGGGTGGCTACACCTTC. This sequence encodes CATSRDGEGGYTF.

This clone was seen only a few times. The V call is TRBV18, the J call TRBJ2-2, with D hard to call. Looked up from germline, CDR1 is KGHSH and CDR2 is LQKENI. The V and J ends lost 5 bases and 2 bases respectively, with 15 bases between them. The CDR3 has 16 residues. The CDR3 here is CASSASYVGNTGELFF. CDR3 sequence (DNA): TGTGCCAGCTCAGCGAGTTACGTGGGTAACACCGGGGAGCTGTTTTTT.

This chain links TRBV7-6 with TRBJ2-6, with 8 bases lining up with TRBD2. V was clipped by 6 bases and J by 2 bases; unmatched bases: 6. This CDR3 is 16 amino acids long. Germline CDR1 SGHVS, CDR2 FNYEAQ. The CDR3 sequence: CASSPTSGTGANVLTF. The CDR3 nucleotides read TGTGCCAGCAGTCCTACTAGCGGTACTGGGGCCAACGTCCTGACTTTC.

V usage is TRBV5-4 and J usage is TRBJ2-1, with unresolved D. Trimming stripped 0 bases from V and 5 bases from J, with 9 bases between. The length of the CDR3 is 14 residues. Germline V gene data show CDR1 as SGHNT and CDR2 as YYREEE (reference sequence). CDR3 DNA: TGTGCCAGCAGCTTGGATGGGATAAACAATGAGCAGTTCTTC. Translation gives CASSLDGINNEQFF.

The rearrangement joins TRBV7-2 to TRBJ1-4; 10 bases match TRBD1. Germline CDR1 is SGHTA and CDR2 is FQGNSA. J gave up 6 bases and V 6 bases, and 10 bases lay outside the gene matches. This CDR3 region has 16 residues. The CDR3 region is CASSSRSGTGDEKLFF. The CDR3 coding sequence is TGTGCCAGCAGTTCCCGTTCCGGGACAGGGGATGAAAAACTGTTTTTT. Drawing the rest from reference TRBV7-2 and TRBJ1-4, the complete variable domain is GAGVSQSPSNKVTEKGKDVELRCDPISGHTALYWYRQSLGQGLEFLIYFQGNSAPDKSGLPSDRFSAERTGGSVSTLTIQRTQQEDSAVYLCASSSRSGTGDEKLFFGSGTQLSVL.

The chain carries TRBV27 and TRBJ1-2; D may be TRBD1 (6 bases). The CDR3 spans 13 residues. The V gene lost 6 bases and the J gene lost 4 bases, with 12 bases spanning the gap. Germline assignment: CDR1 MNHEY and CDR2 SMNVEV (reference sequence). The CDR3 region has the DNA TGTGCCAGCAGCCCCGGGACACCCTATGGCTACACCTTC. This translates into CASSPGTPYGYTF.

This clone has only a few counts. The chain combines TRBV6-5 with TRBJ2-4; possibly TRBD1 for D (6 bases). The length of the CDR3 is 13 residues. From germline, CDR1 is MNHEY and CDR2 SVGAGI. CDR3 sequence reads: CGTGSPAKNIQYF. The DNA of the CDR3 is TGTGGTACAGGGTCGCCGGCCAAAAACATTCAGTACTTC.

The CDR3 loop reads CASSGQYQETQYF. The CDR3 DNA follows: TGTGCCAGCAGCGGACAGTACCAAGAGACCCAGTACTTC. V gene TRBV2 combines with J gene TRBJ2-5; the D gene is possibly TRBD1 (6 bases). V was shortened by 6 bases and J by 0 bases, with 8 bases between the two germline ends. The germline CDR1 and CDR2 sequences are SNHLY and FYNNEI. The CDR3 totals 13 residues.

The table lists this clone with a few counts. CDR3 sequence (DNA): TGCGCCAGCAGCTCGAATACAGGGACCGGGGAGCTGTTTTTT. This translates into CASSSNTGTGELFF. The chain carries TRBV5-1 and TRBJ2-2; D is possibly TRBD1 (6 bases). Germline V gene sequence: CDR1 SGHRS, CDR2 YFSETQ. This CDR3 contains 14 residues. Trimming removed 3 bases at V and 5 bases at J, with 11 bases between.

The CDR3 spells CASSYRLNTEAFF. The CDR3 region has the DNA TGTGCCAGCAGTTATCGGCTGAACACTGAAGCTTTCTTT. The chain uses TRBV28 and TRBJ1-1; D unresolved. This CDR3 has 13 amino acids. Trimming took 4 bases from V and 0 from J, leaving 6 bases between them. Looked up from germline, CDR1 is MDHEN and CDR2 is SYDVKM.

This clone was counted only a few times. The chain's CDR3 is CASSQGTGTNYGYTF. CDR3 nucleotide sequence: TGCGCCAGCAGCCAAGGCACAGGGACCAACTATGGCTACACCTTC. This chain uses TRBV4-1 with TRBJ1-2; weak D call: TRBD1 (6 bases). V lost 1 base to trimming and J lost 2 bases, with 11 bases between them. Germline CDR1 MGHRA, CDR2 YSYEKL. The CDR3 spans 15 residues.

This clone was counted between two and nine times. The rearrangement links TRBV25-1 to TRBJ2-1, with a possible D match to TRBD1 (5 bases). The V end was cut by 8 bases, the J end by 1 base, with 15 bases between. The germline gives CDR1 MGHDK, CDR2 SYGVNS. The CDR3 length is 15 residues. In DNA form, the CDR3 reads TGTGCCAGCCTCTCCAGGGAACCATCCTACAATGAGCAGTTCTTC. As protein: CASLSREPSYNEQFF. Based on the CDR3 plus reference TRBV25-1 and TRBJ2-1, the full variable domain is EADIYQTPRYLVIGTGKKITLECSQTMGHDKMYWYQQDPGMELHLIHYSYGVNSTEKGDLSSESTVSRIRTEHFPLTLESARPSHTSQYLCASLSREPSYNEQFFGPGTRLTVL.

As regards this clone: The sample contains more than one DNA sequence encoding this CDR3. The rearrangement uses TRBV30 and TRBJ2-7, with D hard to call. CDR3 length: 12 amino acids. Trimming cost V 5 bases and J 0 bases, with 8 bases left between them. Germline V gene data show CDR1 as GTSNPN and CDR2 as SVGIG (reference sequence). DNA for the CDR3: TGTGCCTGGTCCGCGTCCTCCTACGAGCAGTACTTC. The encoded protein is CAWSASSYEQYF.

This clone occurred a few times. The rearrangement links TRBV18 to TRBJ1-3; D gene ambiguous. Germline V lookup: CDR1 KGHSH, CDR2 LQKENI. This CDR3 is 13 amino acids long. The germline V and J ends were trimmed by 3 bases and 3 bases, with 6 bases remaining between them. The CDR3 DNA follows: TGTGCCAGCTCACCCGACGGTGGAAACACCATATATTTT. Translating gives CASSPDGGNTIYF.

This clone appeared a few times. This sequence joins TRBV29-1 and TRBJ2-7, with 7 positions matching TRBD2. CDR3 size: 12 residues. Germline V lookup: CDR1 SQVTM, CDR2 ANQGSEA. V lost 1 base to trimming and J lost 6 bases; unmatched junction nucleotides: 3. CDR3 protein: CSVEVRGVEQYF. CDR3 bases: TGCAGCGTTGAAGTTCGGGGGGTCGAGCAGTACTTC.

The rearrangement uses TRBV5-1 and TRBJ2-1, with TRBD2 matching 7 bases. Trimming removed 3 bases from V and 2 bases from J; junction bases left unmatched: 8. Germline assignment: CDR1 SGHRS and CDR2 YFSETQ. There are 16 residues in the CDR3. DNA for the CDR3: TGCGCCAGCAGCTCCCTAATAGCGGGCCCCTACAATGAGCAGTTCTTC. Protein: CASSSLIAGPYNEQFF. Looking up the rest from reference TRBV5-1 and TRBJ2-1 gives the full variable domain: KAGVTQTPRYLIKTRGQQVTLSCSPISGHRSVSWYQQTPGQGLQFLFEYFSETQRNKGNFPGRFSGRQFSNSRSEMNVSTLELGDSALYLCASSSLIAGPYNEQFFGPGTRLTVL.